This paragraph reports one T cell receptor (beta chain). Its target is not known. This CDR3 is built from 17 residues. The germline V gene has CDR1 DFQATT and CDR2 SNEGSKA (reference sequence). Losses at the gene ends were 1 base for V and 1 base for J; bases not matched to a gene: 8. These data originate in a study of T cells after yellow fever vaccination. Across the study: Where fractions had low cell numbers, libraries were prepared from them with the SMART-Seq v4 Ultra Low Input RNA kit. Regarding the study as a whole: At around 95% for CD4 and about 87% for CD8, most primary-vaccination clones showed up again after the booster.

In making TCR cDNA, 5'RACE template switching added a universal primer site and UMIs to it. Using its own MiXCR run on the 5' RACE reads, TCRdb lists one record per CDR3 protein. The repertoire holds about 350,000 distinct CDR3 sequences, roughly an eighth seen once, with 3.2% in the top ten. This specimen was CD4+ T cells sorted from PBMCs, taken 15 days after the yellow fever booster vaccination. The receptor was isolated from a man between 18 and 29 years old who received the YFV17D yellow fever vaccine. The chain employs TRBV20-1 and TRBJ2-3; TRBD2 matches at 10 bases. The chain's CDR3 is CSARGLAGVGGTDTQYF. The CDR3 coding sequence is TGCAGTGCTAGAGGGCTAGCGGGGGTCGGGGGCACAGATACGCAGTATTTT.